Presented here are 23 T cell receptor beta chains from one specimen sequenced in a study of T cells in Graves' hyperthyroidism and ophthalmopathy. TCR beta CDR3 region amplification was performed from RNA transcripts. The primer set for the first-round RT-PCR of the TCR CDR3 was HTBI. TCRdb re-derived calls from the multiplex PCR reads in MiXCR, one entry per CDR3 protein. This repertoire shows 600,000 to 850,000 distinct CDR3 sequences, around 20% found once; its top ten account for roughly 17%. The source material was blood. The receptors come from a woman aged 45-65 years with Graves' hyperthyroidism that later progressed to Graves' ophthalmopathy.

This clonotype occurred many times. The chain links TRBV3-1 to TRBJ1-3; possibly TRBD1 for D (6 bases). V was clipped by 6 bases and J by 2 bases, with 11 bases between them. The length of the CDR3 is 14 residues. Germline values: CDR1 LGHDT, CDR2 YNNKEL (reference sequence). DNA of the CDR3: TGTGCCAGCAGTCAGTCAGGGGCTGGAAACACCATATATTTT. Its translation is CASSQSGAGNTIYF.

CDR3 in amino acids: CASSYSNGDTIYF. CDR3 sequence (DNA): TGTGCCAGCAGTTACTCGAACGGCGACACCATATATTTT. J is TRBJ1-3 and V is TRBV6-5; D call uncertain. There are 13 residues in the CDR3. Germline CDR1 and CDR2: MNHEY and SVGAGI. Trimming stripped 0 bases from V and 8 bases from J, with 8 bases between.

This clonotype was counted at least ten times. CDR3 in amino acids: CASSQRTSGGGDTQYF. CDR3 sequence (DNA): TGTGCCAGCAGCCAACGGACTAGCGGGGGAGGGGATACGCAGTATTTT. The J gene is TRBJ2-3, the V gene TRBV11-1; 13 nucleotides match TRBD2. This CDR3 has 16 amino acids. Germline lookup yields CDR1 SGHAT and CDR2 FQDESV (reference sequence). The ends lost 5 bases at V and 6 bases at J; junction bases unmatched: 8.

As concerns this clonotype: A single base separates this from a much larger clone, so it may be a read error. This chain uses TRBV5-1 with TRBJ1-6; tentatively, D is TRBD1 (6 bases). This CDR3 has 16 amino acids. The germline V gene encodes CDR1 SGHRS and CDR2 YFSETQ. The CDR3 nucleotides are TGCGCCGGCAGTAAAGGACAGCGAATCGATAATTCACCCCTCCACTTT. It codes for CAGSKGQRIDNSPLHF.

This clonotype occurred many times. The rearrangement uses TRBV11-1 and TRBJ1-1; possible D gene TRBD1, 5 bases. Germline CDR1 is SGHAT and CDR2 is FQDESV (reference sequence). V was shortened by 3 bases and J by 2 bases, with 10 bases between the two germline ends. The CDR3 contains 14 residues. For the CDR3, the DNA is TGTGCCAGCAGCTTTGACGGGGCCAACACTGAAGCTTTCTTT. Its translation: CASSFDGANTEAFF.

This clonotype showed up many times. The CDR3 here is CSAETGVGNTIYF. DNA of the CDR3: TGCAGTGCCGAAACAGGGGTTGGAAACACCATATATTTT. The V gene is TRBV20-1, the J gene TRBJ1-3; 7 nucleotides align to TRBD1. Germline assignment: CDR1 DFQATT and CDR2 SNEGSKA (reference sequence). The J segment lost 3 bases and the V segment lost 6 bases, leaving 5 bases of the junction unmatched. This CDR3 comprises 13 residues.

CDR3 coding DNA: TGTGCCAGCAGTTATTCATCGGGGGCTTCAGATACGCAGTATTTT. Residues: CASSYSSGASDTQYF. The V and J genes are TRBV6-6 and TRBJ2-3; D possibly uses TRBD1 or TRBD2 (6 bases each). CDR1 and CDR2 from the germline V gene are MNHNY and SVGAGI (reference sequence). The CDR3 is made up of 15 amino acids. V was shortened by 3 bases and J by 4 bases, with 14 bases between the two germline ends.

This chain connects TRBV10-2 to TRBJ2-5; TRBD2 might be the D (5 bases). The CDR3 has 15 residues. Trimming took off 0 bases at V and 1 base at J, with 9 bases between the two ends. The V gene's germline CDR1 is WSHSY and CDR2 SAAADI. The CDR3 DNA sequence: TGCGCCAGCAGTGAGTCCCGGGGATCCCAAGAGACCCAGTACTTC. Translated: CASSESRGSQETQYF.

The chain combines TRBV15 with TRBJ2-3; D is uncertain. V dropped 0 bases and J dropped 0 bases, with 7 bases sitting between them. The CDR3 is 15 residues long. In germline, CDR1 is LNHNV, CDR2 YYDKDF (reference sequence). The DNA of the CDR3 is TGTGCCACCAGCAGAGATAGCCGAAGCACAGATACGCAGTATTTT. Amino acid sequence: CATSRDSRSTDTQYF.

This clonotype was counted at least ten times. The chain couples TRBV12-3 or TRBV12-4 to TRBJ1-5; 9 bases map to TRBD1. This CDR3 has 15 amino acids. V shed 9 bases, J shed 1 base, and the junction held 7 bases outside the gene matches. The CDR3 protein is CASKDRGYSNQPQHF. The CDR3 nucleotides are TGTGCCAGTAAGGACAGGGGATACAGCAATCAGCCCCAGCATTTT.

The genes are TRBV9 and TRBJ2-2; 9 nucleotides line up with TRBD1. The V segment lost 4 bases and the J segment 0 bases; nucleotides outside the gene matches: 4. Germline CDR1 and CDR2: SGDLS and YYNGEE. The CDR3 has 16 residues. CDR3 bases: TGTGCCAGCAGCAGAGGACAGGGGTCGAACACCGGGGAGCTGTTTTTT. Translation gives CASSRGQGSNTGELFF.

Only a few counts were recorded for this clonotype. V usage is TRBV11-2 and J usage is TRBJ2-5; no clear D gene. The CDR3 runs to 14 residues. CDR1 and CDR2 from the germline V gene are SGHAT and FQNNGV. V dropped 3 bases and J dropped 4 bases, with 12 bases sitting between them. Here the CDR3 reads CASSFFRSVETQYF. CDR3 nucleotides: TGTGCCAGCAGCTTTTTCCGAAGTGTAGAGACCCAGTACTTC.

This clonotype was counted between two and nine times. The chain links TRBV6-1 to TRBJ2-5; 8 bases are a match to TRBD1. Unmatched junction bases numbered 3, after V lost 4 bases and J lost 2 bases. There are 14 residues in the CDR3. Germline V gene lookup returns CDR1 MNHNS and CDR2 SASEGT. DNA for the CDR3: TGTGCCAGCAGTGGTTACAGGGGGCAAGAGACCCAGTACTTC. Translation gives CASSGYRGQETQYF.

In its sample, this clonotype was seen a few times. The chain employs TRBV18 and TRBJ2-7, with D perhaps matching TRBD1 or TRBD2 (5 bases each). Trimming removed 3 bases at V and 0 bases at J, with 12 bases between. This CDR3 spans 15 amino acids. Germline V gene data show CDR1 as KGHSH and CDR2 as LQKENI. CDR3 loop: CASSPKGRTSYEQYF. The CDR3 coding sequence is TGTGCCAGCTCACCCAAGGGACGGACCTCCTACGAGCAGTACTTC.

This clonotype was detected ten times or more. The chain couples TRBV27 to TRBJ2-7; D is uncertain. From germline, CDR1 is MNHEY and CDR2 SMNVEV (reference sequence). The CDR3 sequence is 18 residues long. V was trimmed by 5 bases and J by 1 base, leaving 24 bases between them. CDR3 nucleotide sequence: TGTGCCAGCAGTCGGATAGGGTTCAACGAACCCAGTTCCTACGAGCAGTACTTC. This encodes CASSRIGFNEPSSYEQYF.

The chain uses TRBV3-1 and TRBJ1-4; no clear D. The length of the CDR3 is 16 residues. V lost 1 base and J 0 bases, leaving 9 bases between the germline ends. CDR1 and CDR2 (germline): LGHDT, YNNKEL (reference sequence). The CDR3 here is CASSQVAASTNEKLFF. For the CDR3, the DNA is TGTGCCAGCAGCCAAGTGGCAGCCTCAACTAATGAAAAACTGTTTTTT.

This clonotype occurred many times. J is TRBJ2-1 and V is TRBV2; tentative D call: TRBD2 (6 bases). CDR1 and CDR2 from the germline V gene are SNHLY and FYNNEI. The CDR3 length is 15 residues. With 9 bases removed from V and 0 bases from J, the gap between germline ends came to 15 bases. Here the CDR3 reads CARGGAGLSYNEQFF. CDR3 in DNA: TGTGCCAGGGGGGGAGCGGGCCTCTCCTACAATGAGCAGTTCTTC.

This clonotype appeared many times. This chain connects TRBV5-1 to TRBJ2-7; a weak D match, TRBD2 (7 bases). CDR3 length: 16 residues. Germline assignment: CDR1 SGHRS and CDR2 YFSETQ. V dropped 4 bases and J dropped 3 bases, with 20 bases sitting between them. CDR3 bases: TGCGCCAGCAGCCCGGACCTGCGGGGGCCCTTCTACGAGCAGTACTTC. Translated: CASSPDLRGPFYEQYF.

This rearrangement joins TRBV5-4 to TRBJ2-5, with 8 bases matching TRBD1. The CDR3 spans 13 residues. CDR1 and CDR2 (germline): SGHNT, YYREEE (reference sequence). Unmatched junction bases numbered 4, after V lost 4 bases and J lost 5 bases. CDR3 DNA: TGTGCCAGCAGCATGGACAGGGAGGAGACCCAGTACTTC. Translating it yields CASSMDREETQYF. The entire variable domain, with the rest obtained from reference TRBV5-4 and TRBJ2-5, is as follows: ETGVTQSPTHLIKTRGQQVTLRCSSQSGHNTVSWYQQALGQGPQFIFQYYREEENGRGNFPPRFSGLQFPNYSSELNVNALELDDSALYLCASSMDREETQYFGPGTRLLVL.

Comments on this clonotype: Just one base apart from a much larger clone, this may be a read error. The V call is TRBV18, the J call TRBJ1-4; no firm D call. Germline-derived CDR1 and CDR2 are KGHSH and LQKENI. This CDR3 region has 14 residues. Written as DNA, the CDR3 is TGTGCCAGCTCACCAGGATACACTAATGAAGAACTGTTTTTT. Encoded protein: CASSPGYTNEELFF. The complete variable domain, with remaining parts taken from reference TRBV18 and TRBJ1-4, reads NAGVMQNPRHLVRRRGQEARLRCSPMKGHSHVYWYRQLPEEGLKFMVYLQKENIIDESGMPKERFSAEFPKEGPSILRIQQVVRGDSAAYFCASSPGYTNEELFFGSGTQLSVL.

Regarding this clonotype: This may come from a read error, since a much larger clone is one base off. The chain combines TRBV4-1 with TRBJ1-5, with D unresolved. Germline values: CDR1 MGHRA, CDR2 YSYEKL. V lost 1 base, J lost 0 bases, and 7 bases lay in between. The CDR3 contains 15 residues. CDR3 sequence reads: CASSQGSYSNQPQHF. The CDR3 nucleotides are TGCGCCAGCAGCCAAGGCAGTTATAGCAATCAGCCCCAGCATTTT.

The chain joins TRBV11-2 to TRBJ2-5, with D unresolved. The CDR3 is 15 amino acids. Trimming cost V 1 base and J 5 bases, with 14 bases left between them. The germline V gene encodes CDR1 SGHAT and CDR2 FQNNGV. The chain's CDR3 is CASSLGVGFVETQYF. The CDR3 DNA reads TGTGCCAGCAGCTTAGGGGTGGGGTTCGTCGAGACCCAGTACTTC.

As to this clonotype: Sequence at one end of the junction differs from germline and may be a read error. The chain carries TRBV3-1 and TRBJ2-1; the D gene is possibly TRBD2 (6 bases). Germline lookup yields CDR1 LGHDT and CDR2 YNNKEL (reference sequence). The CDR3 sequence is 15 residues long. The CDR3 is CASSQAGVGYNGQFF. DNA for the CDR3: TGTGCCAGCAGCCAAGCGGGGGTCGGGTACAATGGGCAGTTCTTC.